This TCR beta chain comes out of a study of CXCR3-negative and CXCR3-positive naive CD8 T cells. As for the study in general: Cumulative TRB read yield was approximately 135 million, averaging about 1.5 +/- 0.3 million per library.

Study-wide points: CXCR3-negative naive cells had less hydrophobic TRB CDR3s than did CXCR3-positive naive cells. From TRB CDR3 properties, TCR strength was inferred; surface CD5 did not differ between naive subsets. Sequencing showed both naive subsets with comparably high diversity, and memory CD8+ cells much lower.

UMI-labeled 5' RACE TRB cDNA libraries were prepared from the cells. TCRdb re-called the 5' RACE reads and gives one entry per CDR3 protein, without DNA. This sample's table has 130,000 to 150,000 distinct CDR3 sequences. Remarks on this clonotype: The antigen is undetermined.

The source is a human donor in good health. Some clones in this sample may be carry-over from other donors' samples. The specimen was naive CXCR3+ CD8+ T cells from blood. Subset here: CD45RO-CCR7+CD27+CD95- naive CD8+ T cells expressing CXCR3 (TNR3+).

The CDR3 region is CSVDPGLGTEAFF. This chain uses TRBV29-1 with TRBJ1-1; TCRdb's D call of TRBD1 is untestable without DNA. Germline V lookup: CDR1 SQVTM, CDR2 ANQGSEA. This CDR3 contains 13 residues.